This entry lists 11 T cell receptor beta chains sequenced from one sample in a study of STAT3 mutations in large granular lymphocyte leukemia. Study-wide findings and caveats: In T-cell large granular lymphocyte leukemia, about half of patients showed multiple immunodominant subclonotypes.

Libraries were prepared by immunoSEQ multiplex PCR; TCRdb keeps only in-frame clonotypes and omits some of them. Among about 6,000 clones listed, roughly 36% were seen once. These TCRs' antigens remain unknown. Input material: peripheral blood mononuclear cells. Source of these receptors: a woman aged 40 to 50 with T-cell large granular lymphocyte leukemia. Some clones in this sample may be carry-over from other donors' samples.

V and J are TRBV7-6 and TRBJ2-7; D possibly matches TRBD1 or TRBD2 (5 bases each). The CDR3 is made up of 16 amino acids. CDR1 and CDR2 from the germline V gene are SGHVS and FNYEAQ. Trimming left V 1 base short and J 3 bases short, with 16 bases between. The CDR3 DNA reads TGTGCCAGCAGCTTAGGACAGAGGGCACGGGACTACGAGCAGTACTTC. Its protein product is CASSLGQRARDYEQYF. Complete variable domain (other parts from reference TRBV7-6 and TRBJ2-7): GAGVSQSPRYKVTKRGQDVALRCDPISGHVSLYWYRQALGQGPEFLTYFNYEAQQDKSGLPNDRFSAERPEGSISTLTIQRTEQRDSAMYRCASSLGQRARDYEQYFGPGTRLTVT.

The chain has TRBV14 and TRBJ2-5; weak D call: TRBD1 (6 bases). The CDR3 has 15 residues. V dropped 4 bases and J dropped 4 bases, with 16 bases sitting between them. CDR1 SGHDN and CDR2 FVKESK come from the germline V gene. The CDR3: CASSRLAGTTETQYF. DNA for the CDR3: TGTGCCAGCAGCCGGCTGGCCGGGACAACAGAGACCCAGTACTTC.

This chain joins TRBV2 and TRBJ1-2, with TRBD1 as a possible D gene (6 bases). CDR3 length: 18 residues. In germline, CDR1 is SNHLY, CDR2 FYNNEI. V was cut by 6 bases and J by 2 bases, with 25 bases left in between. The CDR3 bases are TGTGCCAGCAGCCACGTAACGGCAGGGGTAAGGGGGAACTATGGCTACACCTTC. Translation: CASSHVTAGVRGNYGYTF.

A few counts support this clone. This CDR3 is CAWNGLAFNEQFF. CDR3 nucleotides: TGTGCCTGGAATGGACTAGCGTTCAATGAGCAGTTCTTC. V usage is TRBV30 and J usage is TRBJ2-1, with 9 bases aligning to TRBD2. CDR3 length equals 13 residues. V lost 4 bases, J lost 6 bases, and 4 bases stayed unmatched. Germline CDR1 GTSNPN, CDR2 SVGIG (reference sequence).

Points on this clone: One end of the junction does not line up with germline, which may come from a read error. This sequence joins TRBV7-2 and TRBJ1-2, with 10 bases fitting TRBD1. The CDR3 extends over 15 amino acids. In germline, CDR1 is SGHTA, CDR2 FQGNSA. The CDR3 coding sequence is TGTGCCAGCAGCCTAGCGGGACAGGGGAGAGGTGGCTACACCTTC. This gives the protein CASSLAGQGRGGYTF.

The genes are TRBV4-3 and TRBJ2-1, with 7 positions matching TRBD1. The CDR3 extends over 15 amino acids. V was pared by 3 bases and J by 5 bases, with 7 bases of the junction left unmatched. The V gene's germline CDR1 is LGHNA and CDR2 YSLEER. CDR3 DNA: TGCGCCAGCAGCCAGGGGACAGAATGGGACAATGAGCAGTTCTTC. Its protein is CASSQGTEWDNEQFF.

This clone was counted only a few times. J is TRBJ2-2 and V is TRBV6-1; 7 bases match TRBD2. Trimming at V came to 8 bases and at J to 2 bases, leaving 5 bases not matched to a gene. This CDR3 spans 14 amino acids. CDR1 is MNHNS and CDR2 is SASEGT in the germline V gene. The CDR3 nucleotides are TGTGCCAGCGGGAGGGAGCCTAACACCGGGGAGCTGTTTTTT. Encoded protein: CASGREPNTGELFF.

The chain has TRBV7-9 and TRBJ1-5; the D is unclear. The CDR3 consists of 14 residues. The germline gives CDR1 SEHNR, CDR2 FQNEAQ (reference sequence). Trimming took off 5 bases at V and 6 bases at J, with 14 bases between the two ends. CDR3: CASSLSGDGQPQHF. DNA for the CDR3: TGTGCCAGCAGCCTATCTGGAGACGGTCAGCCCCAGCATTTT.

V and J are TRBV7-3 and TRBJ2-5; 8 nucleotides match TRBD1. Germline CDR1 is SGHTA and CDR2 is FQGTGA. The CDR3 is 18 residues long. V was pared by 5 bases and J by 0 bases, with 14 bases of the junction left unmatched. The CDR3 nucleotides read TGTGCCAGCAGCCGCGGGACCGGGACAGGAGTGTACCAAGAGACCCAGTACTTC. It specifies CASSRGTGTGVYQETQYF.

This chain links TRBV29-1 with TRBJ2-5; D may correspond to TRBD1 or TRBD2 (5 bases each). V lost 3 bases, J lost 5 bases, and 19 bases lay in between. The CDR3 extends over 15 amino acids. Germline CDR1 reads SQVTM; CDR2 reads ANQGSEA. CDR3 DNA: TGCAGCGTTGATTCCACGGGGCGCGCCGGGGAGACCCAGTACTTC. Protein sequence: CSVDSTGRAGETQYF.

V usage is TRBV19 and J usage is TRBJ1-5, with unresolved D. The V end was cut by 3 bases, the J end by 5 bases, with 17 bases between. CDR3 length: 16 residues. The germline CDR1 and CDR2 sequences are LNHDA and SQIVND (reference sequence). CDR3 in DNA: TGTGCCAGTAGTATTCCCTGGGCCGCGCGGGATCAGCCCCAGCATTTT. This gives the protein CASSIPWAARDQPQHF.